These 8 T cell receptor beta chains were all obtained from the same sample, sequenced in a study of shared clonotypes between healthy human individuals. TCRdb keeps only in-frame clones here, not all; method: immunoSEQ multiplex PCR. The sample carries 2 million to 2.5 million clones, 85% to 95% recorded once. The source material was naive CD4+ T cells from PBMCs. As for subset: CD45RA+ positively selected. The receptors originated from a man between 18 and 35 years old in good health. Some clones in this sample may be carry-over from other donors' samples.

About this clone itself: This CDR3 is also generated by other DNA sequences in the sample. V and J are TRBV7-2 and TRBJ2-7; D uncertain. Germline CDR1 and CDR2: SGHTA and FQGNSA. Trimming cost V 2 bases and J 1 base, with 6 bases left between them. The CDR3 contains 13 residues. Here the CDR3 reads CASSLPNSYEQYF. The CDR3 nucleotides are TGTGCCAGCAGCTTACCAAATTCCTACGAGCAGTACTTC.

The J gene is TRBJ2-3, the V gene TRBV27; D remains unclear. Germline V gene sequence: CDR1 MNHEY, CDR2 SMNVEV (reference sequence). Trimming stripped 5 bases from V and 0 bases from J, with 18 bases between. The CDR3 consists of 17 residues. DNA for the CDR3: TGTGCCAGCAGTAATAGAGGTCGTTTGATAAGCACAGATACGCAGTATTTT. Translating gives CASSNRGRLISTDTQYF.

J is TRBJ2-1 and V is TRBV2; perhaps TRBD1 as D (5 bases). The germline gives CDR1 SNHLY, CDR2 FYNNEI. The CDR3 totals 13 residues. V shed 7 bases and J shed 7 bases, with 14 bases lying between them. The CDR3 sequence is CASTGQGWNEQFF. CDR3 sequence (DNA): TGTGCCAGCACCGGGCAGGGATGGAATGAGCAGTTCTTC.

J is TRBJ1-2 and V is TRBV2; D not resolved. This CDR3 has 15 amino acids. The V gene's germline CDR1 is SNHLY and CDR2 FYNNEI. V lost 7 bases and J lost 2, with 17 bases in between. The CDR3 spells CASTRRRGLNYGYTF. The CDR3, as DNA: TGTGCCAGCACCCGCCGTCGGGGTTTAAACTATGGCTACACCTTC.

The CDR3 is CASRRQGLSTDTQYF. In DNA form, the CDR3 reads TGTGCCAGCCGGCGACAGGGCTTAAGCACAGATACGCAGTATTTT. J is TRBJ2-3 and V is TRBV25-1; 7 positions agree with TRBD1. V shed 8 bases and J 0 bases; nucleotides not matched to a gene: 8. CDR3 length equals 15 residues. Germline CDR1 MGHDK, CDR2 SYGVNS.

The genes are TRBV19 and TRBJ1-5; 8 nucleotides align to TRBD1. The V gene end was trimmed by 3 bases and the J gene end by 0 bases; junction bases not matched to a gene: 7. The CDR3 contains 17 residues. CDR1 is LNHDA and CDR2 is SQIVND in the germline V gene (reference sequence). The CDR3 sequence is CASSIRAGGLSNQPQHF. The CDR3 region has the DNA TGTGCCAGTAGTATCCGGGCAGGGGGCCTTAGCAATCAGCCCCAGCATTTT.

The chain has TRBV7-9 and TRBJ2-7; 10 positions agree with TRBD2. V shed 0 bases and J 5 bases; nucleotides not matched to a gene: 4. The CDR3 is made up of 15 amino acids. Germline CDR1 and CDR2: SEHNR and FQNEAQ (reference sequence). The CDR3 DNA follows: TGTGCCAGCAGCTTAGCTAGCGGGAGGTCTCACGAGCAGTACTTC. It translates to CASSLASGRSHEQYF.

The CDR3 loop reads CASRLAGGPKTQYF. The CDR3 nucleotides read TGTGCCAGCAGACTAGCGGGAGGGCCTAAGACCCAGTACTTC. The chain combines TRBV2 with TRBJ2-5, with 13 bases fitting TRBD2. V dropped 6 bases and J dropped 6; count of bases not matched to a gene: 4. Germline values: CDR1 SNHLY, CDR2 FYNNEI. CDR3 size: 14 residues. The whole variable domain, filled in from reference TRBV2 and TRBJ2-5, reads EPEVTQTPSHQVTQMGQEVILRCVPISNHLYFYWYRQILGQKVEFLVSFYNNEISEKSEIFDDQFSVERPDGSNFTLKIRSTKLEDSAMYFCASRLAGGPKTQYFGPGTRLLVL.